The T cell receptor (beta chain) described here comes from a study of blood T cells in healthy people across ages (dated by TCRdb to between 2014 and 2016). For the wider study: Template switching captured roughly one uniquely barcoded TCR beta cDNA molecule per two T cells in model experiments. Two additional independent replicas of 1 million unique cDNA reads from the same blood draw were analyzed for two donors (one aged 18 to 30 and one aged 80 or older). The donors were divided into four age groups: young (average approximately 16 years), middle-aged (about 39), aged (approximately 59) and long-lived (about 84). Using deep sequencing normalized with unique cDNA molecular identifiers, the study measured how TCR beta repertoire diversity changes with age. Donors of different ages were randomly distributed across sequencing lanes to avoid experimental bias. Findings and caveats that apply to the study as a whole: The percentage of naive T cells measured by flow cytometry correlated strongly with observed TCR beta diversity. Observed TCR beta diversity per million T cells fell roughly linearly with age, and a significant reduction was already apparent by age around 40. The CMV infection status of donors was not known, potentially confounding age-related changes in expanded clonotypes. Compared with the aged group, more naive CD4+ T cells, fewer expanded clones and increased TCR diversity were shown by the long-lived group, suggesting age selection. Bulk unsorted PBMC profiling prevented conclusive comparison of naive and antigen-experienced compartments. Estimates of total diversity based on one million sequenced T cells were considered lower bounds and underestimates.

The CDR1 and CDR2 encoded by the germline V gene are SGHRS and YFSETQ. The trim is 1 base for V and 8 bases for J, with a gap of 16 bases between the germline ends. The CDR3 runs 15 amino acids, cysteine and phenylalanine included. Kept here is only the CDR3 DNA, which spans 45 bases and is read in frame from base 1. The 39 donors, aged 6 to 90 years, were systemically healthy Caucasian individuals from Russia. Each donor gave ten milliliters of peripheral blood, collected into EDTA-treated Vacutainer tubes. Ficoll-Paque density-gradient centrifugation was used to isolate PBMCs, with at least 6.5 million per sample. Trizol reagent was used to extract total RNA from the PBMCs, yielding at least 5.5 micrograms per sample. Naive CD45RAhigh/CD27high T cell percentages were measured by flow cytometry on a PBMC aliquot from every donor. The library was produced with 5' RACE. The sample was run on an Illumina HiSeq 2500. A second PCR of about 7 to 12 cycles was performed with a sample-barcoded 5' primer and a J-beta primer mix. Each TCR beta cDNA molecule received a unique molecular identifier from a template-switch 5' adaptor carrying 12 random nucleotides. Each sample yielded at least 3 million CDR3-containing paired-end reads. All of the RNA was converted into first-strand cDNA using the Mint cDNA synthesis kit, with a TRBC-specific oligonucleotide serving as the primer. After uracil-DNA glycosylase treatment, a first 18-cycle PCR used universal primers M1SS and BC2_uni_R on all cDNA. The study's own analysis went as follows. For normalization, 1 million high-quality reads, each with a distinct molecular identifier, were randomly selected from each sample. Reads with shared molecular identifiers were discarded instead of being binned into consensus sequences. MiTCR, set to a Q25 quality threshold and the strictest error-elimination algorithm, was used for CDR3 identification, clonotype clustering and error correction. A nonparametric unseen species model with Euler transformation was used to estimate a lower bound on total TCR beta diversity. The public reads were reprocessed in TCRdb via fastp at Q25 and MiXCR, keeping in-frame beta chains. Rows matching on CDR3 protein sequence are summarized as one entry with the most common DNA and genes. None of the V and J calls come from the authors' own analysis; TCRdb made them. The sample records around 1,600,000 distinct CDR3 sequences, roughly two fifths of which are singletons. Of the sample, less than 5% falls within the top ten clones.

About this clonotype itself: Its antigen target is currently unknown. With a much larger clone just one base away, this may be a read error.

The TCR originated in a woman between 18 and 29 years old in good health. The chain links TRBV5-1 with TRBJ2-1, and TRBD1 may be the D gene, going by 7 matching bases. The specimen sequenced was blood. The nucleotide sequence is TGCGCCAGCAGCTTGAGTGATGTCAGGGGGGATGAGCAGTTCTTC. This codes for CASSLSDVRGDEQFF.